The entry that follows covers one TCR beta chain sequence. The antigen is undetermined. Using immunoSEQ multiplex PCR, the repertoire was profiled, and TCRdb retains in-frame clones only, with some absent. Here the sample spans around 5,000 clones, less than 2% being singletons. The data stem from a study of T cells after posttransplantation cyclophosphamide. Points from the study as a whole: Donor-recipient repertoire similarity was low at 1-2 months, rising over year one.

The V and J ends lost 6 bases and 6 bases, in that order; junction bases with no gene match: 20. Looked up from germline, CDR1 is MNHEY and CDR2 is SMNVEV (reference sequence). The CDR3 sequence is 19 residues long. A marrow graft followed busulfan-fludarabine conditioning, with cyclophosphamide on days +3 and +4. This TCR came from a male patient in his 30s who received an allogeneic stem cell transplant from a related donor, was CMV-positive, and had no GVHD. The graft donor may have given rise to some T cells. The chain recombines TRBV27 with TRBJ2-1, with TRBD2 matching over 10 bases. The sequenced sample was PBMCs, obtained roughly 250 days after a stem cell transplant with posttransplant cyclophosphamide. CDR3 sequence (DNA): TGTGCCAGCAGACCAGAGACAGGGAAGCTAGCGGGGGTCAGCAATGAGCAGTTCTTC. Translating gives CASRPETGKLAGVSNEQFF.